This is a list of T cell receptor beta chains from one sample in a study of T cell responses to AZD1222 COVID-19 vaccine. Assay used: immunoSEQ multiplex PCR; TCRdb lists only in-frame clones, some missing. The sample has some 190,000 clones, approximately 94% seen once. Sequenced material: peripheral blood, taken 28 days after the second dose of the MenACWY control vaccine. The receptor source for this set is an adult who received the MenACWY meningococcal vaccine as a control. CDR3s include the opening cysteine and the closing phenylalanine or tryptophan. A D gene is named only where the DNA matches it firmly. Clone size appears in some rows only: once, few, many, or a class for an expanded clone.

clone size: -
D gene: -
J gene: TRBJ1-6
V gene: TRBV7-9
CDR3 DNA: TGTGCCAGCAGCTTTCGGGACCCCTATTCACCCCTCCACTTT
CDR3 protein: CASSFRDPYSPLHF

clone size: -
D gene: -
J gene: TRBJ1-1
V gene: TRBV19
CDR3 DNA: TGTGCCAGTAGTCCAAGGCGGGAGGGGAGAGGAGCTTTCTTT
CDR3 protein: CASSPRREGRGAFF

clone size: once
D gene: TRBD2
J gene: TRBJ2-3
V gene: TRBV9
CDR3 DNA: TGTGCCAGCAGCCTCCAGACTAGCGAACGCACAGATACGCAGTATTTT
CDR3 protein: CASSLQTSERTDTQYF

clone size: -
D gene: TRBD1
J gene: TRBJ2-1
V gene: TRBV27
CDR3 DNA: TGTGCCAGCAGTCCCGGGACAGGACTTAGCAATGAGCAGTTCTTC
CDR3 protein: CASSPGTGLSNEQFF

clone size: -
D gene: -
J gene: TRBJ2-7
V gene: TRBV28
CDR3 DNA: TGTGCCAGCAGTTTAAGGGGGACCTGGGGGGAGCAGTACTTC
CDR3 protein: CASSLRGTWGEQYF

clone size: once
D gene: -
J gene: TRBJ2-3
V gene: TRBV6-2/TRBV6-3
CDR3 DNA: TGTGCCAGCAGTTACTCCGGACTCCCCACAGATACGCAGTATTTT
CDR3 protein: CASSYSGLPTDTQYF

clone size: -
D gene: -
J gene: TRBJ1-2
V gene: TRBV28
CDR3 DNA: TGTGCCAGCAGTTTAAACAACGAAAATGGCTACACCTTC
CDR3 protein: CASSLNNENGYTF

clone size: -
D gene: -
J gene: TRBJ1-1
V gene: TRBV19
CDR3 DNA: TGTGCCAGTAGTATGGGGTCTGAAGCTTTCTTT
CDR3 protein: CASSMGSEAFF

clone size: -
D gene: TRBD1
J gene: TRBJ1-1
V gene: TRBV6-5
CDR3 DNA: TGTGCCAGCAGACCCTACAGGGGGTGGAACACTGAAGCTTTCTTT
CDR3 protein: CASRPYRGWNTEAFF

clone size: once
D gene: -
J gene: TRBJ1-4
V gene: TRBV19
CDR3 DNA: TGTGCCAGTAGTATAGATCCCAACGTGGCAACTAGTGAAAAACTGTTTTTT
CDR3 protein: CASSIDPNVATSEKLFF

clone size: -
D gene: TRBD1
J gene: TRBJ2-2
V gene: TRBV5-1
CDR3 DNA: TGCGCCAGCAGCTTGGTTGTCGGGACAGGGGGCTTCGGGGAGCTGTTTTTT
CDR3 protein: CASSLVVGTGGFGELFF

clone size: -
D gene: TRBD1
J gene: TRBJ2-1
V gene: TRBV5-1
CDR3 DNA: TGCGCCAGCAGCACCGGACAGGGCCGAAATGAGCAGTTCTTC
CDR3 protein: CASSTGQGRNEQFF

clone size: -
D gene: -
J gene: TRBJ1-6
V gene: TRBV10-3
CDR3 DNA: TGTGCCATCAGGGGGGGGTCGGCACTCAATTCACCCCTCCACTTT
CDR3 protein: CAIRGGSALNSPLHF

clone size: -
D gene: -
J gene: TRBJ2-7
V gene: TRBV6-2/TRBV6-3
CDR3 DNA: TGTGCCAGCAGTTACGGGCCTCTGGCGGGTGGGATCTACGAGCAGTACTTC
CDR3 protein: CASSYGPLAGGIYEQYF

clone size: once
D gene: -
J gene: TRBJ2-3
V gene: TRBV28
CDR3 DNA: TGTGCCAGCAGTTTAGAAAGGACTACTCTTAATACGCAGTATTTT
CDR3 protein: CASSLERTTLNTQYF

clone size: -
D gene: -
J gene: TRBJ2-7
V gene: TRBV28
CDR3 DNA: TGTGCCAGCAGTAGTGGGCAATCCTACGAGCAGTACTTC
CDR3 protein: CASSSGQSYEQYF

clone size: -
D gene: -
J gene: TRBJ2-7
V gene: TRBV9
CDR3 DNA: TGTGCCAGCAGCGTAGTGGCAGACACGGGGTACGAGCAGTACTTC
CDR3 protein: CASSVVADTGYEQYF

clone size: -
D gene: TRBD2
J gene: TRBJ2-1
V gene: TRBV11-3
CDR3 DNA: TGTGCCAGCAGCTCCTATCTAGCGGGGGGGCCCAATGAGCAGTTCTTC
CDR3 protein: CASSSYLAGGPNEQFF

clone size: -
D gene: -
J gene: TRBJ1-4
V gene: TRBV19
CDR3 DNA: TGTGCCAGCTCCCCTCGCCGTGAAAAACTGTTTTTT
CDR3 protein: CASSPRREKLFF

clone size: -
D gene: -
J gene: TRBJ2-5
V gene: TRBV4-2
CDR3 DNA: TGTGCCAGCAGCCAAGATGGATTCGCAGGCGTCCAAGAGACCCAGTACTTC
CDR3 protein: CASSQDGFAGVQETQYF

clone size: -
D gene: -
J gene: TRBJ1-6
V gene: TRBV4-3
CDR3 DNA: TGCGCCAGCAGCCAAGATAATGGCAGGTCGGCCCTCCACTTT
CDR3 protein: CASSQDNGRSALHF

clone size: -
D gene: TRBD1
J gene: TRBJ2-7
V gene: TRBV5-1
CDR3 DNA: TGCGCCAGCAGCTTGGCCCAGGGGGCAGACGAGCAGTACTTC
CDR3 protein: CASSLAQGADEQYF

clone size: -
D gene: -
J gene: TRBJ1-3
V gene: TRBV6-5
CDR3 DNA: TGTGCCAGCAGCGGTTCTGGAAACACCATATATTTT
CDR3 protein: CASSGSGNTIYF